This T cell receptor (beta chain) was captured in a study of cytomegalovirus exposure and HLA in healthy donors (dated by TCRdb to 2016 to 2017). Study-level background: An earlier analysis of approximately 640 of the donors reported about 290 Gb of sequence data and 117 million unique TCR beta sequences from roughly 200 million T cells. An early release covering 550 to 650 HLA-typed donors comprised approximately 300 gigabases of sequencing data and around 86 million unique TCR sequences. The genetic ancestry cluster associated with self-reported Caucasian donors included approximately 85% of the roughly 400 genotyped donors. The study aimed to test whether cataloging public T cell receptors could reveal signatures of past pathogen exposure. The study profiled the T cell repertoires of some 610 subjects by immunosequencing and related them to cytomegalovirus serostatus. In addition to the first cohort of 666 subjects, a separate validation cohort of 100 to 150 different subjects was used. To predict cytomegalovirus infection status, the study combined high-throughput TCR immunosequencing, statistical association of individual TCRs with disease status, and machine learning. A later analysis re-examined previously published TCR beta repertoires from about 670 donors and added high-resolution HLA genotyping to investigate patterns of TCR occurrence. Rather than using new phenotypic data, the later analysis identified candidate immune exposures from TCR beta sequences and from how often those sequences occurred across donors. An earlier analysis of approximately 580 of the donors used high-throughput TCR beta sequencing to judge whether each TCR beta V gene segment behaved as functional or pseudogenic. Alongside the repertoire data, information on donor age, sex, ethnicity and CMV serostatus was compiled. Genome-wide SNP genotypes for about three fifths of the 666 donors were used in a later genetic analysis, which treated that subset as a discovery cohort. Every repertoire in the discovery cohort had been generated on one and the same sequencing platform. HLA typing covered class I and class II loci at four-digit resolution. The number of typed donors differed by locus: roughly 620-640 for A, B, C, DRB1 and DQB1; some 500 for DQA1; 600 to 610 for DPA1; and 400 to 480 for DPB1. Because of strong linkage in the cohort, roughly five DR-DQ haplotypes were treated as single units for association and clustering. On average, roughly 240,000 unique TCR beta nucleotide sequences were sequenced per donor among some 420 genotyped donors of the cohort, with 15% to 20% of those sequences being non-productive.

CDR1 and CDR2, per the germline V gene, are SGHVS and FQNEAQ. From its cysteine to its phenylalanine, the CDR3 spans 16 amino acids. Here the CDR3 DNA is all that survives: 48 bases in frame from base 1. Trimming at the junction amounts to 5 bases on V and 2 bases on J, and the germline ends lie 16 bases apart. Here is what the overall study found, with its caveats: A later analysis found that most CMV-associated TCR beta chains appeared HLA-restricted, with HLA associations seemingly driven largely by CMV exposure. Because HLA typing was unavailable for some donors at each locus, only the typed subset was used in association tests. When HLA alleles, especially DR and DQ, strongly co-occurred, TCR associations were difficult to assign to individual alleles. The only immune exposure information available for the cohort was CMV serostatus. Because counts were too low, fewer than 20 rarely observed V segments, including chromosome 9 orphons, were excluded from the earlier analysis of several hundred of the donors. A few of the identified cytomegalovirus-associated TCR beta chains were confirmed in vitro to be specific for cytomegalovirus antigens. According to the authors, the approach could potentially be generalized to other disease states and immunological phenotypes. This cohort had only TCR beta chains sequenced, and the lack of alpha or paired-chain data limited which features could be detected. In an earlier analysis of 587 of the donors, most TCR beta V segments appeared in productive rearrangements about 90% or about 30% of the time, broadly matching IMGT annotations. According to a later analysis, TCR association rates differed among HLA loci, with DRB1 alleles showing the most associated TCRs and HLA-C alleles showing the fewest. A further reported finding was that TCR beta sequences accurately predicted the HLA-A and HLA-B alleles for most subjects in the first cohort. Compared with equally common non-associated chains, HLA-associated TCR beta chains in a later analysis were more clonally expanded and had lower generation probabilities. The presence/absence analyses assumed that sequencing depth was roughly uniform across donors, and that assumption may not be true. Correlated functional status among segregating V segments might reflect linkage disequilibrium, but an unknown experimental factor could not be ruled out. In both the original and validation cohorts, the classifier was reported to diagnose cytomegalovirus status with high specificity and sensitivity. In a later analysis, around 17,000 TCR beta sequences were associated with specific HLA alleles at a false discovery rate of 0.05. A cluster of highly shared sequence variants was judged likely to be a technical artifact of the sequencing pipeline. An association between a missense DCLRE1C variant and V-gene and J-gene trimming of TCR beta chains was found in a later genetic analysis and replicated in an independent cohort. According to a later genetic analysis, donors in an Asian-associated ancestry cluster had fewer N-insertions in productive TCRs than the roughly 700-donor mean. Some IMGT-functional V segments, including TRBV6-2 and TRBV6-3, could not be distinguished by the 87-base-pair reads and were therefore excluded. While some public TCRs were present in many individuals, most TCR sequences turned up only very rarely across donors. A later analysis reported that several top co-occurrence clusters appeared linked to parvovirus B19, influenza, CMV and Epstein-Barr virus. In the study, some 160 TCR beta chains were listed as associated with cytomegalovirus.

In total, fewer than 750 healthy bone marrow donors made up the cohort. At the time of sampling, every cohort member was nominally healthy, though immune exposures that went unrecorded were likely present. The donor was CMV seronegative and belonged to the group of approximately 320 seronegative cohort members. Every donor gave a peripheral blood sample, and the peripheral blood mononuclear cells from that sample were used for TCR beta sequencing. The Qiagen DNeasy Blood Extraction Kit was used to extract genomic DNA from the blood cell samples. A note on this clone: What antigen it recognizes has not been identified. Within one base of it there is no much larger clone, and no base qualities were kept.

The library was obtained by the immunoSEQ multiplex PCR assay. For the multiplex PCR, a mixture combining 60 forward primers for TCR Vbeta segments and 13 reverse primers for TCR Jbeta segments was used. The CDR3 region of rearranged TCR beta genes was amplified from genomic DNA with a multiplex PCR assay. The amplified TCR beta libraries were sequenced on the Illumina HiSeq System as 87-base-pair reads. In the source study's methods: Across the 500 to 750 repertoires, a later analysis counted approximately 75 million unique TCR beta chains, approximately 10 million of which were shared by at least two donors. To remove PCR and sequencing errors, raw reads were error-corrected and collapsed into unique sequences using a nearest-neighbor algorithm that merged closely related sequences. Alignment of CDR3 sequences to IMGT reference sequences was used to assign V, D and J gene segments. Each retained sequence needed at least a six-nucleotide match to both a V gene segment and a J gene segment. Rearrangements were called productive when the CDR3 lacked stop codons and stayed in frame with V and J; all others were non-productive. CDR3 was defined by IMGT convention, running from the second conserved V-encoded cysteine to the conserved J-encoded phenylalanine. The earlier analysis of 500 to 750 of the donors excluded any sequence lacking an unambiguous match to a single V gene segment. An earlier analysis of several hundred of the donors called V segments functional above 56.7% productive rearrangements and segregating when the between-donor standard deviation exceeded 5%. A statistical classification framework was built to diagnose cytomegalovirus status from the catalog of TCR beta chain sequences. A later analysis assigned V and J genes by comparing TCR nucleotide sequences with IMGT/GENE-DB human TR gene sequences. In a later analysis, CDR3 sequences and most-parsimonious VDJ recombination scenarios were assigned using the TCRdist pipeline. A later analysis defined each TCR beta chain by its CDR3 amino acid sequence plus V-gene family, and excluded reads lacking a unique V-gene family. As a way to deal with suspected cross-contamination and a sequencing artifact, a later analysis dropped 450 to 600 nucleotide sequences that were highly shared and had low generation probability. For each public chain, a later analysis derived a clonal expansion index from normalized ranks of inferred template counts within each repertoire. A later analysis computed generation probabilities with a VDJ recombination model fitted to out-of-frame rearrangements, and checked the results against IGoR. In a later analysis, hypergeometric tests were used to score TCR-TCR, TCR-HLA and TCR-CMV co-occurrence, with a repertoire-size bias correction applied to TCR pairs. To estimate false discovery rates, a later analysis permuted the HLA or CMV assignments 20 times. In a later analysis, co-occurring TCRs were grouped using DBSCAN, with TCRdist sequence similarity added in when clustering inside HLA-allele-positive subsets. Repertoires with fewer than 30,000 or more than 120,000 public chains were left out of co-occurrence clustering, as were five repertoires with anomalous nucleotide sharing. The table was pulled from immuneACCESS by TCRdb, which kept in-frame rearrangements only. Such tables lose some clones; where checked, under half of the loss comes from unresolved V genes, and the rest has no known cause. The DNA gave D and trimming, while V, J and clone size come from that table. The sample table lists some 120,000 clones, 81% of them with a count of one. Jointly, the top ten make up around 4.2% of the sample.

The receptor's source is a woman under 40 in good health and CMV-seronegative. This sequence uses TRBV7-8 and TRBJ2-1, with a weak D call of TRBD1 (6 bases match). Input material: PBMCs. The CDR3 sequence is CASSPLGGVAYNEQFF. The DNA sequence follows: TGTGCCAGCAGCCCCCTAGGGGGAGTAGCCTACAATGAGCAGTTCTTC.